This entry lists 12 T cell receptor beta chains sequenced from one sample in a study of cytomegalovirus exposure and HLA in healthy donors. Profiling relied on immunoSEQ multiplex PCR, and the TCRdb table lists in-frame clones only, not all of them. The profile shows nearly 80,000 clones, over 85% of them singletons. Sequenced input: PBMCs. All receptors derive from a woman in her 30s in good health and CMV-seronegative.

This clone was counted once. The chain couples TRBV11-2 to TRBJ1-4, with D perhaps TRBD1 (6 bases). The CDR3 is 15 amino acids. Germline V CDR1 and CDR2: SGHAT, FQNNGV. V was pared by 3 bases and J by 5 bases, with 13 bases between. The CDR3 protein is CASSLATGQNEKLFF. CDR3 DNA: TGTGCCAGCAGCTTGGCGACAGGACAGAATGAAAAACTGTTTTTT.

The chain combines TRBV25-1 with TRBJ2-7, with D maybe TRBD2 (6 bases). The CDR3 consists of 13 residues. Trimming removed 2 bases from V and 4 bases from J, with 9 bases in between. CDR1 is MGHDK and CDR2 is SYGVNS in the germline V gene. CDR3 DNA: TGTGCCAGCAGTGAACCGGGGACTTACGAGCAGTACTTC. Translation gives CASSEPGTYEQYF.

The chain employs TRBV4-1 and TRBJ1-1, with a weak D call TRBD1 (5 bases). The V and J ends lost 1 base and 0 bases respectively, with 15 bases between them. The CDR3 loop spans 17 amino acids. Germline loops: CDR1 MGHRA, CDR2 YSYEKL. This chain's CDR3 is CASSQVGTGSMNTEAFF. CDR3 in DNA: TGCGCCAGCAGCCAAGTGGGGACTGGGTCGATGAACACTGAAGCTTTCTTT.

This chain links TRBV19 with TRBJ1-2; TRBD1 agrees at 7 bases. This CDR3 has 19 amino acids. The ends lost 5 bases at V and 1 base at J; junction bases unmatched: 19. Germline CDR1 reads LNHDA; CDR2 reads SQIVND (reference sequence). The CDR3 nucleotides are TGTGCCAGTAGTCCATTGTTCTCCGGGACAGATATATATAACTATGGCTACACCTTC. Protein product: CASSPLFSGTDIYNYGYTF. The full variable domain, its missing parts supplied by reference TRBV19 and TRBJ1-2, is DGGITQSPKYLFRKEGQNVTLSCEQNLNHDAMYWYRQDPGQGLRLIYYSQIVNDFQKGDIAEGYSVSREKKESFPLTVTSAQKNPTAFYLCASSPLFSGTDIYNYGYTFGSGTRLTVV.

V is TRBV5-1 and J is TRBJ2-3; D gene ambiguous. The germline V gene has CDR1 SGHRS and CDR2 YFSETQ. Trimming pared 0 bases from V and 2 bases from J, leaving 10 bases between. The CDR3 extends over 15 amino acids. The CDR3 DNA sequence: TGCGCCAGCAGCTTGGGGCAGGCCCTCACAGATACGCAGTATTTT. It encodes CASSLGQALTDTQYF. Full variable domain (missing parts from reference TRBV5-1 and TRBJ2-3): KAGVTQTPRYLIKTRGQQVTLSCSPISGHRSVSWYQQTPGQGLQFLFEYFSETQRNKGNFPGRFSGRQFSNSRSEMNVSTLELGDSALYLCASSLGQALTDTQYFGPGTRLTVL.

The chain has TRBV28 and TRBJ1-1; D is unclear. Germline assignment: CDR1 MDHEN and CDR2 SYDVKM. The CDR3 loop spans 14 amino acids. The V and J ends lost 3 bases and 7 bases respectively, with 15 bases between them. In nucleotides, the CDR3 is TGTGCCAGCAGTTTCTGGGCCACCCCTCATGAAGCTTTCTTT. Protein: CASSFWATPHEAFF.

The V gene is TRBV5-6, the J gene TRBJ1-1; no clear D gene. The CDR3 has 13 amino acids. Germline loops: CDR1 SGHDT, CDR2 YYEEEE. Trimming shortened V by 5 bases and J by 2 bases, and 10 bases separated the two germline ends. DNA for the CDR3: TGTGCCAGCAGTCCCGGAGGCAACACTGAAGCTTTCTTT. Protein: CASSPGGNTEAFF.

This chain joins TRBV7-2 and TRBJ1-1; D remains ambiguous. This CDR3 spans 14 amino acids. In germline, CDR1 is SGHTA, CDR2 FQGNSA. V lost 5 bases, J lost 1 base, and 11 bases lay in between. The chain's CDR3 is CASSALLRNTEAFF. The CDR3 DNA reads TGTGCCAGCAGCGCCCTACTGAGGAACACTGAAGCTTTCTTT.

This clone occurred once. This rearrangement joins TRBV27 to TRBJ2-7, with 8 bases lining up with TRBD1. V dropped 4 bases and J dropped 2; count of bases not matched to a gene: 7. The CDR3 is 15 residues long. Germline values: CDR1 MNHEY, CDR2 SMNVEV (reference sequence). The CDR3 protein is CASSSPGQVTYEQYF. CDR3 sequence (DNA): TGTGCCAGCAGTTCGCCGGGACAGGTTACCTACGAGCAGTACTTC.

V and J are TRBV11-3 and TRBJ2-7; 7 bases are a match to TRBD2. This CDR3 region has 14 residues. The trim removed 5 bases at V and 8 bases at J, leaving 12 bases unmatched. Per germline, CDR1 SGHNT and CDR2 YENEEA. CDR3 coding DNA: TGTGCCAGCAGCACCGGGACCGGGGGGACGAAGCAGTACTTC. This sequence encodes CASSTGTGGTKQYF.

J is TRBJ1-4 and V is TRBV19, with D maybe TRBD1 (6 bases). The CDR3 length is 14 residues. V was pared by 1 base and J by 5 bases, with 8 bases between. From germline, CDR1 is LNHDA and CDR2 SQIVND (reference sequence). The CDR3 loop is CASSIAGANEKLFF. The CDR3 region has the DNA TGTGCCAGTAGTATAGCAGGGGCCAATGAAAAACTGTTTTTT.

This chain connects TRBV6-6 to TRBJ2-7; perhaps TRBD2 as D (5 bases). CDR1 and CDR2 from the germline V gene are MNHNY and SVGAGI (reference sequence). The V gene lost 6 bases and the J gene lost 5 bases, with 17 bases spanning the gap. The CDR3 extends over 14 amino acids. The CDR3 DNA reads as TGTGCCAGCAGAGGGCTCGGGGAACTTAACGAGCAGTACTTC. Its protein product is CASRGLGELNEQYF.